These T cell receptor beta chains were read from a single sample in a study of type 1 and type 2 diabetes patients. TCRdb re-called the multiplex PCR reads through MiXCR, storing one row per CDR3 protein. The table includes more than 250,000 distinct CDR3 sequences, approximately 45% detected once. Specimen: peripheral blood mononuclear cells (PBMCs). The receptor source for this set is a man younger than 35 with type 2 diabetes. The CDR3 runs from the conserved cysteine through the conserved F or W. The D gene is left open where the match is weak. The size entry is marked missing in some rows and otherwise reads once, few, many or a size class.

V	size	J	D	DNA	CDR3
TRBV27	.	TRBJ2-1	TRBD2	TGTGCCAGCAGCAGTAGCGGGGGGGGCGGTGAGCAGTTCTTC	CASSSSGGGGEQFF
TRBV2	many	TRBJ1-6	TRBD1	TGTGCCAGCGGGGGGACAGGGGTCTCACCCCTCCACTTT	CASGGTGVSPLHF
TRBV2	many	TRBJ1-6	.	TGTGCCAGCCTACAGGTGCCCCCTTCACCCCTCCACTTT	CASLQVPPSPLHF
TRBV7-2	once	TRBJ2-2	.	TGTGCCAGCAGCTTAGTGAGCACCGGGGAGCTGTTATTT	CASSLVSTGELLF
TRBV6-2/TRBV6-3	.	TRBJ2-7	TRBD2	TGTGCCAGCAGTTACTTAACTGCTAGCGGGAACTCCTACAAGCAGTACTTC	CASSYLTASGNSYKQYF
TRBV2	.	TRBJ2-7	TRBD1	TGTGCCAGCACCGACAGGGGGCGTTACGAGCAGTACTTC	CASTDRGRYEQYF
TRBV9	once	TRBJ2-2	.	TGTGCCAGCAGTGGACATTCCGAACACCGGGGAGCTGTTTTT	CASSGHSEHRGAVF
TRBV20-1	.	TRBJ2-1	.	TGCAGTGCCCCGCCCCTGGGGGCTTACAATGAGCAGTTCTTC	CSAPPLGAYNEQFF
TRBV15	many	TRBJ2-5	.	TGTGCCACCAGCAGAGATGCGGGCAGAGAGACCCAGTACTTC	CATSRDAGRETQYF
TRBV2	few	TRBJ1-1	.	TGTGCCAGCAAAGCCGACGGGGCGAACACTGAAGCTTTCTTT	CASKADGANTEAFF
TRBV2	.	TRBJ1-4	.	TGTGCCAGCCGTGGGACGGGCGACGTCGTGGACCATGAAAAACTGTTTTTT	CASRGTGDVVDHEKLFF
TRBV4-1	.	TRBJ1-6	.	TGCGCCAGCAGCCAAGGACCCAGCGGCGGAGTCGGGGATTCACCCCTCCACTTT	CASSQGPSGGVGDSPLHF
TRBV14	.	TRBJ2-3	.	TGTGCCAGCAGCGCGTGGGGGCGAGATACGCAGTATTTT	CASSAWGRDTQYF
TRBV20-1	.	TRBJ2-2	.	TGCAGTGCTAGACCGCGGGAAGCCGTCACCGGGGAGCTGTTTTTT	CSARPREAVTGELFF
TRBV30	.	TRBJ1-4	.	TGTGCCTGGAGTCCTCGACGCAGGGCGAATGAAAAACTGTTTTTT	CAWSPRRRANEKLFF
TRBV19	many	TRBJ2-6	.	TGTGCCAGCAAAACCAGGGACTCTGGGGCCAACGTCCTGACTTTC	CASKTRDSGANVLTF
TRBV20-1	.	TRBJ2-1	.	TGCAGTGCTAGGGACGGCAATGAGCAGTCCTTC	CSARDGNEQSF
TRBV6-6	once	TRBJ2-5	TRBD2	TGTGCCAGCACTCAGCCCGGGAGGCAAGAGACCCAGTACTTC	CASTQPGRQETQYF
TRBV20-1	few	TRBJ2-5	.	TGCAGTGCTAGAGGGGGTCAGGCGAAGGCCCAGTACTTC	CSARGGQAKAQYF
TRBV19	.	TRBJ2-2	TRBD2	TGTGCCAGTAGAGGACTAGCGGGAGGCCGCACCGGGGAGCTGTTTTTT	CASRGLAGGRTGELFF
TRBV7-2	.	TRBJ2-5	TRBD2	TGTGCCAGCAGCTCCCCGGGGGGTAGAGAGACCCAGTACTTC	CASSSPGGRETQYF
TRBV7-9	.	TRBJ2-1	.	TGTGCCAGCAGCCCGGCCAGCGGTGGGCACAATGAGCAGTTCTTC	CASSPASGGHNEQFF
TRBV28	.	TRBJ2-6	TRBD1	TGTGCCAGCAGCCAAAGGCTGGGGACAGGGTATCCTGGGGCCAACGTCCTGACTTTC	CASSQRLGTGYPGANVLTF
TRBV13	.	TRBJ2-1	TRBD1	TGTGCCAGCAGCGCGACCGGGACAGGGGACAATGAGCAGTTCTTC	CASSATGTGDNEQFF
TRBV30	many	TRBJ2-7	.	TGTGCCTGGAGTTATGGGGGATCCTACGAGCAGTACTTC	CAWSYGGSYEQYF
TRBV5-1	.	TRBJ2-7	TRBD1	TGCGCCAGCACCGACCCTCCGGGACAGGGGTCCTACGAGCAGTACTTC	CASTDPPGQGSYEQYF
TRBV28	.	TRBJ2-6	.	TGTGCCAGCAGTTTGGAGTTGAGGGCCGCTGGGGCCAACGTCCTGACTTTC	CASSLELRAAGANVLTF
TRBV7-8	.	TRBJ2-7	.	TGTGCCAGCAGCTTTAACAGGGTAGCCGAGCAGTACTTC	CASSFNRVAEQYF
TRBV27	few	TRBJ2-2	TRBD2	TGTGCCGGCAGCCATTCAGCGGGAGGCGGGGAGCTGTTTTTT	CAGSHSAGGGELFF
TRBV20-1	.	TRBJ1-1	TRBD1	TGCAGTGCCCTAAGGCCGGGACAGACGAACACTGAAGCTTTCTTT	CSALRPGQTNTEAFF
TRBV2	.	TRBJ2-1	.	TGTGCCAGCAGGAGACGACTACTTTTCAATGAGCAGTTCTTC	CASRRRLLFNEQFF
TRBV30	.	TRBJ2-5	TRBD2	TGTGCCTGGAGTGTTACTAGCGGGATGCAAGAGACCCAGTACTTC	CAWSVTSGMQETQYF
TRBV2	few	TRBJ2-3	TRBD2	TGTGCCATCAGAGGAGTTAGCGGGGGCACAGATACGCAGTATTTT	CAIRGVSGGTDTQYF
TRBV28	.	TRBJ1-5	.	TGTGCCAGCAGGACTCGGGAGGCTAGCAATCAGCCCCAGCATTTT	CASRTREASNQPQHF
TRBV19	few	TRBJ1-5	.	TGTGCCAGTAGTATGAGAGGTAGCAATCAGCCCCAGCATTTT	CASSMRGSNQPQHF
TRBV30	.	TRBJ1-1	TRBD1	TGTGCCTGGAGTGCCCGACAGGGGACTGAAGCTTTCTTT	CAWSARQGTEAFF
TRBV11-2	few	TRBJ1-6	.	TGTGCCAGCAGCTTAGGTGGCAGGGAAAATTCACCCCTCCACTTT	CASSLGGRENSPLHF
TRBV30	.	TRBJ2-7	.	TGTGCCTGGAGTGTACTTCTAGGGCTAGGAAAGGAGCAGTACTTC	CAWSVLLGLGKEQYF
TRBV10-3	once	TRBJ1-1	.	TGTGCCATCAGTTTGGCATCTAGTGGGGACACTGAAGCTTTCTTT	CAISLASSGDTEAFF
TRBV5-1	.	TRBJ2-7	.	TGCGCCAGCAGCTTAATAGCCTCCTACGAGCAGTACTTC	CASSLIASYEQYF
TRBV20-1	.	TRBJ2-7	.	TGCAGTGCTAAGCGGAGCTCCTACGAGCAGTACTTC	CSAKRSSYEQYF
TRBV7-2	.	TRBJ1-5	TRBD1	TGTGCCAGTACCGCCCTACAGGGGGCTAGCAATCAGCCCCAGCATTTT	CASTALQGASNQPQHF
TRBV12-3/TRBV12-4	.	TRBJ1-5	.	TGTGCCAGCACCCTTAGCGCTCAGCCCCAGCATTTT	CASTLSAQPQHF
TRBV4-1	.	TRBJ2-3	.	TGCGCCAGCAGCTCCACAGAAGATACGCAGTATTTT	CASSSTEDTQYF
TRBV2	few	TRBJ2-1	TRBD2	TGTGCCAGCAAGCGGGAGGGTTCTTCCTACAATGAGCAGTTCTTC	CASKREGSSYNEQFF
TRBV5-1	.	TRBJ1-4	.	TGCGCCAGCAGCTTAGGGCAGAGTAATGAAAAACTGTTTTTT	CASSLGQSNEKLFF
TRBV2	many	TRBJ2-5	TRBD2	TGTGCCCAATCGAGCGGGGAAGACGAGACCCAGTACTTC	CAQSSGEDETQYF
TRBV30	.	TRBJ2-6	.	TGTGCCTGCAGGAACAGGGAGAGGACAGCCGGGTTCTCTGGGGCCAACGTCCTGACTTTC	CACRNRERTAGFSGANVLTF
TRBV30	.	TRBJ1-5	.	TGTGCCTGGACCGAGGGGTATAGCAATCAGCCCCAGCATTTT	CAWTEGYSNQPQHF
TRBV28	.	TRBJ1-2	.	TGTGCCAGCAGATCCGGGACGGTCGGAGTGGGTGGCTACACCTTC	CASRSGTVGVGGYTF
TRBV19	.	TRBJ1-2	.	TGTGCCAGTAGTATAGCCCGGGTAAACTATGGCTACACCTTC	CASSIARVNYGYTF
TRBV20-1	few	TRBJ1-2	.	TGCAGTGCTCAGCCGTGGGGGGACTATGGCTACACCTTC	CSAQPWGDYGYTF